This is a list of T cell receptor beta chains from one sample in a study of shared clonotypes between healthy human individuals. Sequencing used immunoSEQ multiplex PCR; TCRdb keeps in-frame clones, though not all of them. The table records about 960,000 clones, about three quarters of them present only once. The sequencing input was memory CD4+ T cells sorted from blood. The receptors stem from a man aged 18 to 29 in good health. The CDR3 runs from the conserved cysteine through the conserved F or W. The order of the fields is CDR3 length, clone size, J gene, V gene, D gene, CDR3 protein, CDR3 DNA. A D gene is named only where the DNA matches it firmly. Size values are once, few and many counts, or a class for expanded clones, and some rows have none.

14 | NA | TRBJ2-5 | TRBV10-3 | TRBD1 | CATESGQGGETQYF | TGTGCCACCGAATCGGGACAGGGCGGAGAGACCCAGTACTTC
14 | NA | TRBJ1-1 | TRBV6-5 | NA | CASSYRGLNTEAFF | TGTGCCAGCAGTTACCGGGGATTGAACACTGAAGCTTTCTTT
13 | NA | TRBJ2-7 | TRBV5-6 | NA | CASLLTRGTEQYF | TGTGCCAGCCTGCTGACGAGGGGAACCGAGCAGTACTTC
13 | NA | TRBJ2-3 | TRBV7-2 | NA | CASSLAWTDTQYF | TGTGCCAGCAGCTTAGCTTGGACAGATACGCAGTATTTT
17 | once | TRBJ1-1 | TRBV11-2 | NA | CASSPSVSGRWNTEAFF | TGTGCCAGCAGCCCTTCCGTTTCCGGGCGGTGGAACACTGAAGCTTTCTTT
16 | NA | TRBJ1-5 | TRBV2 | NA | CASSEPRGSGNQPQHF | TGTGCCAGCAGTGAACCGAGGGGATCTGGCAATCAGCCCCAGCATTTT
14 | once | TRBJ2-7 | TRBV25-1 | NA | CASSSQGLAYEQYF | TGTGCCAGCAGTTCACAGGGATTAGCCTACGAGCAGTACTTC
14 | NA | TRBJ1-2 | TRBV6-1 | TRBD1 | CASSASQGVDGYTF | TGTGCCAGCAGCGCCTCCCAGGGGGTCGATGGCTACACCTTC
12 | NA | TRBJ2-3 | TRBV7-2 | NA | CASSFVTDTQYF | TGTGCCAGCAGCTTTGTGACAGATACGCAGTATTTT
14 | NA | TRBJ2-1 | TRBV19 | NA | CASSISSTHNEQFF | TGTGCCAGTAGTATATCCTCGACCCACAATGAGCAGTTCTTC
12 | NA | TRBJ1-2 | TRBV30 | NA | CAWSVQARGYTF | TGTGCCTGGAGTGTGCAGGCGCGGGGCTACACCTTC
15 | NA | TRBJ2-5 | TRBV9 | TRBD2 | CASSLGLAGVETQYF | TGTGCCAGCAGCCTAGGACTAGCGGGAGTAGAGACCCAGTACTTC
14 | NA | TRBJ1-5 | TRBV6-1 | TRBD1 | CASSTGTGNQPQHF | TGTGCCAGCAGCACCGGGACAGGGAATCAGCCCCAGCATTTT
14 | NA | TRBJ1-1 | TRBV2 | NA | CASSEEVMRTEAFF | TGTGCCAGCAGTGAAGAGGTCATGCGGACTGAAGCTTTCTTT
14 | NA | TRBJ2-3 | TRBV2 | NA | CASSEKSSTDTQYF | TGTGCCAGCAGTGAGAAAAGTAGCACAGATACGCAGTATTTT
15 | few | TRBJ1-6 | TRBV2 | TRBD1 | CASSYRGDRNSPLHF | TGTGCCAGCAGTTACAGGGGCGACAGGAATTCACCCCTCCACTTT
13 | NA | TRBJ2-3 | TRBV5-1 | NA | CASSLDRGDTQYF | TGCGCCAGCAGCTTGGATCGGGGGGATACGCAGTATTTT
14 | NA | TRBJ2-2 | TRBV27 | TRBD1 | CASSFGTGPGELFF | TGTGCCAGCAGTTTCGGGACAGGGCCCGGGGAGCTGTTTTTT
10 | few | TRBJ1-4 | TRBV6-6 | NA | CASSNEKLFF | TGTGCCAGCTCGAATGAAAAACTGTTTTTT
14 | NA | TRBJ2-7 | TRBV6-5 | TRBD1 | CASSYSTGHYEQYF | TGTGCCAGCAGTTACTCGACAGGGCACTACGAGCAGTACTTC
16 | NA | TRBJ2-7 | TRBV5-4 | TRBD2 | CASSPPPAGGLYEQYF | TGTGCCAGCAGCCCCCCCCCAGCGGGGGGCCTCTACGAGCAGTACTTC
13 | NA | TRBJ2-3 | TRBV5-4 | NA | CASSLAGRDTQYF | TGTGCCAGCAGCTTGGCCGGTAGAGATACGCAGTATTTT
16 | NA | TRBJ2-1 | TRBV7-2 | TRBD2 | CASSLISGRAEGEQFF | TGTGCCAGCAGCTTGATTAGCGGGAGGGCCGAGGGTGAGCAGTTCTTC
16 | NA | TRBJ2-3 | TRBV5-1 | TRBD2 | CASSQEAGAGTDTQYF | TGCGCCAGCAGCCAAGAAGCGGGAGCAGGGACAGATACGCAGTATTTT
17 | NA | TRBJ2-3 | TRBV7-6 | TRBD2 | CASSLDVASGSFDTQYF | TGTGCCAGCAGCTTAGATGTGGCTAGCGGTTCGTTCGATACGCAGTATTTT
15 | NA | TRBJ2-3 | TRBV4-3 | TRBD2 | CASSQDFAGVDTQYF | TGCGCCAGCAGCCAAGATTTCGCGGGAGTAGATACGCAGTATTTT
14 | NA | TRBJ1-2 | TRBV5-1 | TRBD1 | CASGSGQGPYGYTF | TGCGCCAGCGGATCGGGACAGGGGCCCTATGGCTACACCTTC
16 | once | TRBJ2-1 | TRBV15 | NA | CATSRDNWAADNEQFF | TGTGCCACCAGCAGAGATAACTGGGCAGCGGACAATGAGCAGTTCTTC
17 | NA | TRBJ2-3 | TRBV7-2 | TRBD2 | CASSLDPGLGPSYTQYF | TGTGCCAGCAGCTTAGACCCGGGACTAGGCCCATCCTATACGCAGTATTTT
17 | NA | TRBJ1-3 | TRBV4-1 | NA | CASSYIVARDSGNTIYF | TGCGCCAGCAGCTACATAGTAGCGAGAGACTCTGGAAACACCATATATTTT
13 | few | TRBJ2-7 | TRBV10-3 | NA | CAISEARNYEQYF | TGTGCCATCAGTGAAGCGCGCAACTACGAGCAGTACTTC
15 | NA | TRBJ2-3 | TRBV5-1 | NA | CASSSDPKGTDTQYF | TGCGCCAGCAGCTCCGACCCCAAGGGTACAGATACGCAGTATTTT
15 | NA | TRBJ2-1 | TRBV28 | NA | CASIVGGSDNNEQFF | TGTGCCAGCATCGTAGGGGGGTCGGACAACAATGAGCAGTTCTTC
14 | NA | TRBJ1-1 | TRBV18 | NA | CASSYGEGSTEAFF | TGTGCCAGCTCCTACGGGGAGGGGAGCACTGAAGCTTTCTTT
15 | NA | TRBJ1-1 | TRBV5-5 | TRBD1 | CASSFPRDSTTEAFF | TGTGCCAGCAGCTTCCCTCGGGACAGTACAACTGAAGCTTTCTTT
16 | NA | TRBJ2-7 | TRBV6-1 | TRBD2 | CASSGGRTSGSYEQYF | TGTGCCAGCAGTGGGGGCCGGACTAGCGGGAGCTACGAGCAGTACTTC
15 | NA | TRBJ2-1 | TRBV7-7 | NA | CASSLGGISVDEQFF | TGTGCTAGCAGCTTAGGCGGAATTAGTGTCGATGAGCAGTTCTTC
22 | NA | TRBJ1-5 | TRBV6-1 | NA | CASSEAPPVQRWGAHSNQPQHF | TGTGCCAGCAGTGAAGCGCCCCCCGTCCAAAGATGGGGGGCCCATAGCAATCAGCCCCAGCATTTT
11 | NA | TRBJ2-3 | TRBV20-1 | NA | CSATLTDTQYF | TGCAGTGCTACCTTGACAGATACGCAGTATTTT
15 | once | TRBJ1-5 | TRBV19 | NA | CASSIGSGNNQPQHF | TGTGCCAGTAGTATAGGGAGCGGTAACAATCAGCCCCAGCATTTT
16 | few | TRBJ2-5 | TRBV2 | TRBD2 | CASTRTSGFSLETQYF | TGTGCCAGCACTCGGACTAGCGGGTTTTCCCTAGAGACCCAGTACTTC
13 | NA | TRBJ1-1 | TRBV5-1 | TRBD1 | CASSSTGDTEAFF | TGCGCCAGCAGCTCTACAGGGGACACTGAAGCTTTCTTT
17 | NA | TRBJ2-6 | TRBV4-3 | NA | CASSFRTVGSGANVLTF | TGCGCCAGCAGCTTCCGGACAGTCGGCTCTGGGGCCAACGTCCTGACTTTC
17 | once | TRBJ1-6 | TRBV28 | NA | CASTPSWTQSYNSPLHF | TGTGCCAGCACCCCCTCCTGGACCCAAAGTTATAATTCACCCCTCCACTTT
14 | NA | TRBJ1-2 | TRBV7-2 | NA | CASSARTTEEGYTF | TGTGCCAGCAGCGCCCGGACGACCGAGGAGGGCTACACCTTC
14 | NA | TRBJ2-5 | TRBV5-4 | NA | CASSLRGARETQYF | TGTGCCAGCAGCTTGAGGGGGGCGAGGGAGACCCAGTACTTC
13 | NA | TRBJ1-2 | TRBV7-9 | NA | CASSAIGLRGYTF | TGTGCCAGCAGCGCCATCGGGCTTCGAGGCTACACCTTC
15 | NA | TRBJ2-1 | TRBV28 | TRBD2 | CASSFQASGGDRVVF | TGTGCCAGCAGTTTTCAGGCTAGCGGGGGGGACCGTGTGGTCTTC
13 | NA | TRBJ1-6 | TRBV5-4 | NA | CASSLDGNSPLHF | TGTGCCAGCAGCTTGGACGGTAATTCACCCCTCCACTTT
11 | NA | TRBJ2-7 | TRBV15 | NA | CATSINYEQYF | TGTGCCACCAGCATCAACTACGAGCAGTACTTC
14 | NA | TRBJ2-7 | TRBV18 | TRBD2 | CASSRSGGNYEQYF | TGTGCCAGCTCACGGAGCGGGGGAAACTACGAGCAGTACTTC
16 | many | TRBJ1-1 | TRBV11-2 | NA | CASSLVAGFRDTEAFF | TGTGCCAGCAGCTTAGTGGCAGGATTTAGAGACACTGAAGCTTTCTTT
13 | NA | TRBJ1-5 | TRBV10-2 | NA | CASKLQGNQPQHF | TGCGCCAGCAAGTTACAGGGAAATCAGCCCCAGCATTTT
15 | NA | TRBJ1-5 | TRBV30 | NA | CAWREGGSSNQPQHF | TGTGCCTGGAGGGAAGGGGGTTCCAGCAATCAGCCCCAGCATTTT
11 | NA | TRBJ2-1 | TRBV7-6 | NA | CASSSTLEQFF | TGTGCCAGCAGCTCAACACTTGAGCAGTTCTTC
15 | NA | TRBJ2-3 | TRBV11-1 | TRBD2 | CASSLGSSGEYTQYF | TGTGCCAGCAGCTTAGGCTCTAGCGGGGAGTATACGCAGTATTTT
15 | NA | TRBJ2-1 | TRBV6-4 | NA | CPQLCTGAYYNEQFF | TGTCCCCAGCTTTGTACGGGGGCGTATTACAATGAGCAGTTCTTC
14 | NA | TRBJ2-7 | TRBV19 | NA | CASSIAGFSYEQYF | TGTGCCAGTAGTATAGCGGGCTTCTCCTACGAGCAGTACTTC
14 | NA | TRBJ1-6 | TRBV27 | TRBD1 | CASSARDRASPLHF | TGTGCCAGCAGCGCCCGGGACAGGGCTTCACCCCTCCACTTT
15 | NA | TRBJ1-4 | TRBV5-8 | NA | CASSAKGGGNEKLFF | TGTGCCAGCAGCGCAAAGGGGGGCGGTAATGAAAAACTGTTTTTT